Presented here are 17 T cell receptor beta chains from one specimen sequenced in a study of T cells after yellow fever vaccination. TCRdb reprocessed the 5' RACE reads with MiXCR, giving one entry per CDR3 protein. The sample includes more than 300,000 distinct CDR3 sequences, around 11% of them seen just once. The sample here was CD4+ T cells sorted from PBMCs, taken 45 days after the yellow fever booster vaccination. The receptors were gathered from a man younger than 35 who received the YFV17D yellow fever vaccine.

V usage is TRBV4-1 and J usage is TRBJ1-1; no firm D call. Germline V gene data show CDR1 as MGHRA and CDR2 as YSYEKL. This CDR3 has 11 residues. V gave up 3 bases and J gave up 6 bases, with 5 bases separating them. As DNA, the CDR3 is TGCGCCAGCAGCCATTACTCTGAAGCTTTCTTT. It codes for CASSHYSEAFF.

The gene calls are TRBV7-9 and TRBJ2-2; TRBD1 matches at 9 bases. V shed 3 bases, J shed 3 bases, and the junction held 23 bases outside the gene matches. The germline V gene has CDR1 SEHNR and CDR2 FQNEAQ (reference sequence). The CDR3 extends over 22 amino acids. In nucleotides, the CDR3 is TGTGCCAGCAGCTTGAGGCGAGGTCCGGACAGGGGCCCATCCGGGGACACCGGGGAGCTGTTTTTT. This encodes CASSLRRGPDRGPSGDTGELFF.

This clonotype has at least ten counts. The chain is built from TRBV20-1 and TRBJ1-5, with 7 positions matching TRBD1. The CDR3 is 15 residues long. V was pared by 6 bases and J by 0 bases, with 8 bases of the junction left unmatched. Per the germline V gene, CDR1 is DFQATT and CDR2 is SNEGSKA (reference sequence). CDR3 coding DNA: TGCAGTGCCCCTCTCGGGACAGATAGCAATCAGCCCCAGCATTTT. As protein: CSAPLGTDSNQPQHF.

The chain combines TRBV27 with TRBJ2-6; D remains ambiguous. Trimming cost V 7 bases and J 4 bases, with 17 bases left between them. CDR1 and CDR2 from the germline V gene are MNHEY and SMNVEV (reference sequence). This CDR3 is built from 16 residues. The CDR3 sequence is CASNPLRARGANVLTF. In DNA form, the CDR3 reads TGTGCCAGCAACCCACTTAGGGCGAGAGGGGCCAACGTCCTGACTTTC.

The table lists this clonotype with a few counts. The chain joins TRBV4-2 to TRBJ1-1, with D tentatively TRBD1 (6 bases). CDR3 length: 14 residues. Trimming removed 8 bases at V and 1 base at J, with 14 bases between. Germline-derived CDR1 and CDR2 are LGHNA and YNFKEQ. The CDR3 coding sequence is TGTGCCAGCGCTAGGGGGGACGGGAACACTGAAGCTTTCTTT. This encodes CASARGDGNTEAFF.

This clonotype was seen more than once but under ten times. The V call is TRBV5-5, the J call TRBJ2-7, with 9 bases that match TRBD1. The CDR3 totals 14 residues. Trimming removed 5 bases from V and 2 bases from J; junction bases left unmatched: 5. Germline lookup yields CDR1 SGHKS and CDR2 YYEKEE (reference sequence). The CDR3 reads CASRPGTGTYEQYV. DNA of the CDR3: TGTGCCAGCAGACCCGGGACAGGGACCTACGAGCAGTACGTC.

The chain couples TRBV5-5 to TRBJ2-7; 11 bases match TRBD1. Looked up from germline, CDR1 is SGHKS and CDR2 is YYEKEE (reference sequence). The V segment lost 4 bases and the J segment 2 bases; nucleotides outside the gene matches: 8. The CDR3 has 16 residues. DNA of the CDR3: TGTGCCAGCAGCCGATCGGACAGGGGGCCACCCTACGAGCAGTACTTC. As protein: CASSRSDRGPPYEQYF. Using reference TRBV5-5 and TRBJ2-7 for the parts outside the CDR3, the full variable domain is DAGVTQSPTHLIKTRGQQVTLRCSPISGHKSVSWYQQVLGQGPQFIFQYYEKEERGRGNFPDRFSARQFPNYSSELNVNALLLGDSALYLCASSRSDRGPPYEQYFGPGTRLTVT.

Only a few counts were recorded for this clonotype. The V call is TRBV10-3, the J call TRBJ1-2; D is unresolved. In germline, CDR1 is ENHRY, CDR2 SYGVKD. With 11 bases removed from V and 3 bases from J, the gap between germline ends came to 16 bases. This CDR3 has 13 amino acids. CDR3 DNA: TGTGCCTCCCATCCGAACTACGACTATGGCTACACCTTC. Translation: CASHPNYDYGYTF.

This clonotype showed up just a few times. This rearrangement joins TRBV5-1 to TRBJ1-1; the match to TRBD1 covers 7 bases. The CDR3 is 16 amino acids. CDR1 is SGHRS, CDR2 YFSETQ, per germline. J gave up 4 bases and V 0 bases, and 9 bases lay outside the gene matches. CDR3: CASSLGRDSRGTEAFF. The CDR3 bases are TGCGCCAGCAGCTTGGGACGGGACAGTCGAGGCACTGAAGCTTTCTTT.

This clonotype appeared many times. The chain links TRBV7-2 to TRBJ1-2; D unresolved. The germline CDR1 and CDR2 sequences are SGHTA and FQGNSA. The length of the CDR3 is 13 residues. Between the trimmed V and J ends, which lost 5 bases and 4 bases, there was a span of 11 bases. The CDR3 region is CASSPYTLYGYTF. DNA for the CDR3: TGTGCCAGCAGCCCGTACACTCTCTATGGCTACACCTTC. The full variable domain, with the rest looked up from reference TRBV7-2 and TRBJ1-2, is GAGVSQSPSNKVTEKGKDVELRCDPISGHTALYWYRQSLGQGLEFLIYFQGNSAPDKSGLPSDRFSAERTGGSVSTLTIQRTQQEDSAVYLCASSPYTLYGYTFGSGTRLTVV.

CDR3 region: CASSYSGGSGGQDTQYF. The CDR3 DNA follows: TGTGCCAGCAGTTACTCGGGAGGTAGCGGGGGTCAAGATACGCAGTATTTT. The V call is TRBV6-5, the J call TRBJ2-3; 9 nucleotides match TRBD2. This CDR3 region has 17 residues. The ends lost 0 bases at V and 5 bases at J; junction bases unmatched: 9. In germline, CDR1 is MNHEY, CDR2 SVGAGI.

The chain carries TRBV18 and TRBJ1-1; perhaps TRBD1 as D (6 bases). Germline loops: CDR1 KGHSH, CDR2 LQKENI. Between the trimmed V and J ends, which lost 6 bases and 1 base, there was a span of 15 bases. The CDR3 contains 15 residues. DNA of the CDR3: TGTGCCAGCTCCCCCTCCCGGGACAAGAACACTGAAGCTTTCTTT. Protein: CASSPSRDKNTEAFF.

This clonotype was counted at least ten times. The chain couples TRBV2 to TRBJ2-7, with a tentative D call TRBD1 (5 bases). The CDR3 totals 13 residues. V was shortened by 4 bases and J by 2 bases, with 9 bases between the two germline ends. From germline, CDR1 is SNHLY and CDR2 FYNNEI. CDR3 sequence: CASSGTPTYEQYF. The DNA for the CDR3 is TGTGCCAGCAGTGGGACACCCACCTACGAGCAGTACTTC.

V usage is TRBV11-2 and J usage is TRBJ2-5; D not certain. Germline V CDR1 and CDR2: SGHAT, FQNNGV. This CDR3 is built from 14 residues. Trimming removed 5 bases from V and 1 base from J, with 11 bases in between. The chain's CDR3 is CASSPSFSQETQYF. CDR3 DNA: TGTGCCAGCAGCCCCAGTTTTAGCCAAGAGACCCAGTACTTC.

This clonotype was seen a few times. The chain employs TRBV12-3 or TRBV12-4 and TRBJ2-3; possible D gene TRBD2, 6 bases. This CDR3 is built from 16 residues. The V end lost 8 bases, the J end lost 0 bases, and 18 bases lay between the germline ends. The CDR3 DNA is TGTGCCAGCGTCCCGCGGGGTCGTCCTAGCACAGATACGCAGTATTTT. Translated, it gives CASVPRGRPSTDTQYF.

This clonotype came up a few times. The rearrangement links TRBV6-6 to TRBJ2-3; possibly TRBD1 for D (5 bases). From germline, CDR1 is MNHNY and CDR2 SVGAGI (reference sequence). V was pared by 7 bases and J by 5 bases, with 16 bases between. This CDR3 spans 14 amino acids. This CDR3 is CASTEGQGGDTQYF. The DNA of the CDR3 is TGTGCCAGCACCGAAGGGCAGGGTGGAGATACGCAGTATTTT.

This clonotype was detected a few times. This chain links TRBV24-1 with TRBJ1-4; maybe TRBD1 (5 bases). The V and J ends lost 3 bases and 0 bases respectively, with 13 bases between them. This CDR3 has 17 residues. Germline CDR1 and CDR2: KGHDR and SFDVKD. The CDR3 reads CATSDPGHPATNEKLFF. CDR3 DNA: TGTGCCACCAGTGATCCCGGACATCCTGCAACTAATGAAAAACTGTTTTTT.